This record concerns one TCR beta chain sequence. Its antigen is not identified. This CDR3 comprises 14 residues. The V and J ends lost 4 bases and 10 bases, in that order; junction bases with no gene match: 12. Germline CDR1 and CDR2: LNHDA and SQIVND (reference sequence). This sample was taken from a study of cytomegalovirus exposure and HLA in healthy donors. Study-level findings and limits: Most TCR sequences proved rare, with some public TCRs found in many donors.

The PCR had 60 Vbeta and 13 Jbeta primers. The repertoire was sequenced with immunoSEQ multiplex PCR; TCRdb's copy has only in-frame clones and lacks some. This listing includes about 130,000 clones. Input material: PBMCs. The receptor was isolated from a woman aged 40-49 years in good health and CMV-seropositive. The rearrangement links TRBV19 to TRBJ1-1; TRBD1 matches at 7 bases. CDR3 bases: TGTGCCAGTAGTAGCGGGACAGCCAAGGTCGGAGCTTTCTTT. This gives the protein CASSSGTAKVGAFF.